The 32 T cell receptor beta chains listed next were all sequenced from one sample in a study of blood T cell repertoires in COVID-19. Measured with immunoSEQ multiplex PCR; TCRdb has only the in-frame clones, and not every one. The sample records over 85,000 clones, roughly 91% being singletons. Sequencing input: peripheral blood. The receptors stem from a woman aged 50 to 60 with acute or convalescent COVID-19.

The CDR3 DNA is TGTGCCAGTAGCCGCTACGGACAGGGGGCCGAAAATGGCTACACCTTC. Translating it yields CASSRYGQGAENGYTF. The chain couples TRBV19 to TRBJ1-2; 11 bases fit TRBD1. This CDR3 region has 16 residues. Germline V gene data show CDR1 as LNHDA and CDR2 as SQIVND (reference sequence). V shed 6 bases and J 6 bases; nucleotides not matched to a gene: 12. Based on the CDR3 plus reference TRBV19 and TRBJ1-2, the full variable domain is DGGITQSPKYLFRKEGQNVTLSCEQNLNHDAMYWYRQDPGQGLRLIYYSQIVNDFQKGDIAEGYSVSREKKESFPLTVTSAQKNPTAFYLCASSRYGQGAENGYTFGSGTRLTVV.

This clone occurred once. The V gene is TRBV19, the J gene TRBJ2-2; 9 nucleotides align to TRBD1. Per germline, CDR1 LNHDA and CDR2 SQIVND (reference sequence). The junction had 5 bases not matched to a gene; V was cut back by 5 bases and J by 1 base. The CDR3 is 16 amino acids. CDR3 sequence reads: CASSVGQGRNTGELFF. The CDR3 DNA reads TGTGCCAGTAGTGTAGGACAGGGGAGGAACACCGGGGAGCTGTTTTTT.

The rearrangement joins TRBV19 to TRBJ2-2; the match to TRBD1 covers 7 bases. Germline assignment: CDR1 LNHDA and CDR2 SQIVND (reference sequence). The CDR3 has 14 amino acids. V trimming: 5 bases; J trimming: 6 bases; junction bases outside the gene matches: 6. CDR3 amino acids: CASSVNRGPGELFF. The CDR3 DNA sequence: TGTGCCAGTAGTGTGAACAGGGGTCCCGGGGAGCTGTTTTTT. The full variable domain, with the rest looked up from reference TRBV19 and TRBJ2-2, is DGGITQSPKYLFRKEGQNVTLSCEQNLNHDAMYWYRQDPGQGLRLIYYSQIVNDFQKGDIAEGYSVSREKKESFPLTVTSAQKNPTAFYLCASSVNRGPGELFFGEGSRLTVL.

In its sample, this clone was seen once. The V and J genes are TRBV2 and TRBJ1-5; no reliable D call. V was clipped by 6 bases and J by 0 bases, with 12 bases between them. This CDR3 is built from 15 residues. Germline V CDR1 and CDR2: SNHLY, FYNNEI. The CDR3 is CASSALGNSNQPQHF. The DNA of the CDR3 is TGTGCCAGCAGCGCCCTCGGGAATAGCAATCAGCCCCAGCATTTT. Supplemented by reference TRBV2 and TRBJ1-5, the full variable domain reads EPEVTQTPSHQVTQMGQEVILRCVPISNHLYFYWYRQILGQKVEFLVSFYNNEISEKSEIFDDQFSVERPDGSNFTLKIRSTKLEDSAMYFCASSALGNSNQPQHFGDGTRLSIL.

This sequence joins TRBV5-1 and TRBJ2-4; the match to TRBD2 covers 14 bases. Trimming cost V 4 bases and J 9 bases; bases outside gene matches: 9. CDR3 size: 16 residues. The V gene's germline CDR1 is SGHRS and CDR2 YFSETQ. This chain's CDR3 is CASSPTGTSGSGIQYF. Here the CDR3 DNA reads TGCGCCAGCAGCCCAACCGGGACTAGCGGGAGTGGCATTCAGTACTTC.

The chain is built from TRBV3-1 (or the pseudogene TRBV3-2) and TRBJ2-7; TRBD2 aligns across 11 bases. Germline loops: CDR1 LGHDT, CDR2 YNNKEL (reference sequence). The CDR3 extends over 12 amino acids. J lost 13 bases, V lost 6 bases, and 8 bases had no gene match. CDR3 sequence reads: CASSQTSGNYYF. In DNA, the CDR3 is TGTGCCAGCAGTCAGACTAGCGGGAATTACTACTTC.

This chain's CDR3 is CATKKDSFAEETQYF. CDR3 in DNA: TGTGCCACCAAGAAGGACAGTTTCGCGGAGGAGACCCAGTACTTC. The chain recombines TRBV27 with TRBJ2-5, with a weak D call TRBD1 (6 bases). Per the germline V gene, CDR1 is MNHEY and CDR2 is SMNVEV (reference sequence). This CDR3 comprises 15 residues. Trimming pared 10 bases from V and 5 bases from J, leaving 23 bases between.

This clone was picked up a small number of times. The chain couples TRBV19 to TRBJ1-4; maybe TRBD1 (5 bases). This CDR3 comprises 13 residues. Trimming pared 9 bases from V and 8 bases from J, leaving 16 bases between. Germline V lookup: CDR1 LNHDA, CDR2 SQIVND (reference sequence). The CDR3 region is CASSRDGGEKLFF. The DNA of the CDR3 is TGTGCCAGCAGCCGGGACGGAGGGGAAAAACTGTTTTTT. The variable domain in full, with the rest retrieved from reference TRBV19 and TRBJ1-4, is DGGITQSPKYLFRKEGQNVTLSCEQNLNHDAMYWYRQDPGQGLRLIYYSQIVNDFQKGDIAEGYSVSREKKESFPLTVTSAQKNPTAFYLCASSRDGGEKLFFGSGTQLSVL.

The rearrangement links TRBV5-1 to TRBJ1-6, with D unclear. Germline assignment: CDR1 SGHRS and CDR2 YFSETQ. The CDR3 sequence is 15 residues long. The germline V and J ends were trimmed by 0 bases and 2 bases, with 6 bases remaining between them. The CDR3 here is CASSLGGTYNSPLHF. CDR3 DNA: TGCGCCAGCAGCTTGGGAGGGACCTATAATTCACCCCTCCACTTT. Filled out from reference TRBV5-1 and TRBJ1-6, the complete variable domain reads KAGVTQTPRYLIKTRGQQVTLSCSPISGHRSVSWYQQTPGQGLQFLFEYFSETQRNKGNFPGRFSGRQFSNSRSEMNVSTLELGDSALYLCASSLGGTYNSPLHFGNGTRLTVT.

The chain carries TRBV4-1 and TRBJ2-5, with TRBD2 matching over 9 bases. CDR1 and CDR2 (germline): MGHRA, YSYEKL. V gave up 0 bases and J gave up 5 bases; unmatched junction bases: 7. There are 16 residues in the CDR3. CDR3 in DNA: TGCGCCAGCAGCCAAGACCCCCGTGGACTAGCGGAGACCCAGTACTTC. It specifies CASSQDPRGLAETQYF.

The chain has TRBV6-5 and TRBJ2-5; no definite D call. Germline assignment: CDR1 MNHEY and CDR2 SVGAGI. Trimming cost V 7 bases and J 5 bases, with 11 bases left between them. CDR3 length: 12 residues. CDR3 protein: CASTSLSETQYF. DNA of the CDR3: TGTGCCAGCACCTCCCTCTCGGAGACCCAGTACTTC.

CDR3: CASSQRGAGTGELFF. Here the CDR3 DNA reads TGTGCCAGCAGCCAACGGGGGGCGGGCACCGGGGAGCTGTTTTTT. V and J are TRBV14 and TRBJ2-2; possible D gene TRBD2, 7 bases. CDR1 is SGHDN, CDR2 FVKESK, per germline. The V gene lost 2 bases and the J gene lost 4 bases, with 11 bases spanning the gap. The CDR3 covers 15 residues.

Points on this clone: Other DNA sequences in the same sample also yield this CDR3. This sequence joins TRBV5-1 and TRBJ1-4; tentative D call: TRBD1 (5 bases). Germline CDR1 reads SGHRS; CDR2 reads YFSETQ. Trimming pared 4 bases from V and 0 bases from J, leaving 7 bases between. This CDR3 region has 14 residues. The CDR3 bases are TGCGCCAGCAGCCCAGGGTCAACTAATGAAAAACTGTTTTTT. Amino acids: CASSPGSTNEKLFF.

The V gene is TRBV10-1, the J gene TRBJ1-2; D uncertain. Germline V gene lookup returns CDR1 WNHNN and CDR2 SYGVQD (reference sequence). The length of the CDR3 is 12 residues. With 0 bases removed from V and 4 bases from J, the gap between germline ends came to 3 bases. The CDR3, as DNA: TGCGCCAGCAGTGAGTCCGGCTATGGCTACACCTTC. This translates into CASSESGYGYTF.

This chain uses TRBV7-6 with TRBJ1-1, with unresolved D. In germline, CDR1 is SGHVS, CDR2 FNYEAQ. V was cut by 0 bases and J by 13 bases, with 9 bases left in between. This CDR3 region has 11 residues. The CDR3 DNA is TGTGCCAGCAGCTTAGCCAGCGAACTTTTCTTT. Encoded protein: CASSLASELFF.

The gene calls are TRBV30 and TRBJ2-7; D possibly corresponds to TRBD2 (6 bases). The CDR3 length is 13 residues. Germline V CDR1 and CDR2: GTSNPN, SVGIG (reference sequence). Trimming left V 0 bases short and J 3 bases short, with 9 bases between. The CDR3 DNA reads TGTGCCTGGAGTGTCCGGCGGGACTACGAGCAGTACTTC. Encoded protein: CAWSVRRDYEQYF.

This clone was picked up one time. This chain connects TRBV10-3 to TRBJ1-1, with 10 bases fitting TRBD1. Germline lookup yields CDR1 ENHRY and CDR2 SYGVKD. The CDR3 loop spans 13 amino acids. The V gene end was trimmed by 8 bases and the J gene end by 3 bases; junction bases not matched to a gene: 3. The CDR3, as DNA: TGTGCCATCCGGGGGACAGGGGACACTGAAGCTTTCTTT. As protein: CAIRGTGDTEAFF.

The rearrangement uses TRBV2 and TRBJ1-5; no clear D. CDR3 length: 13 amino acids. V lost 5 bases to trimming and J lost 7 bases, with 12 bases between them. Per germline, CDR1 SNHLY and CDR2 FYNNEI. CDR3 protein: CASSTIQSQPQHF. The CDR3 nucleotides read TGTGCCAGCAGTACAATACAGTCACAGCCCCAGCATTTT.

Judged by abundance, this clone is medium-sized (0.01 to 0.1%). The chain links TRBV5-6 to TRBJ1-4; D is possibly TRBD1 (5 bases). The V end was cut by 0 bases, the J end by 8 bases, with 14 bases between. Germline V gene lookup returns CDR1 SGHDT and CDR2 YYEEEE. The CDR3 extends over 15 amino acids. The CDR3 loop reads CASSLAGQGIEKLFF. As DNA, the CDR3 is TGTGCCAGCAGCTTGGCCGGCCAGGGTATCGAAAAACTGTTTTTT.

The table lists this clone with a few counts. This rearrangement joins TRBV5-1 to TRBJ2-1; TRBD2 matches 7 bases. Germline CDR1 reads SGHRS; CDR2 reads YFSETQ. V shed 4 bases, J shed 6 bases, and the junction held 13 bases outside the gene matches. This CDR3 is 16 amino acids long. Written as DNA, the CDR3 is TGCGCCAGCAGCGCCAAGGGGAGCGGGATCGGCAATGAGCAGTTCTTC. Amino acid sequence: CASSAKGSGIGNEQFF.

The chain joins TRBV10-3 to TRBJ1-6; TRBD1 aligns across 8 bases. Germline CDR1 ENHRY, CDR2 SYGVKD. V was pared by 6 bases and J by 2 bases, with 0 bases of the junction left unmatched. The CDR3 contains 14 residues. The CDR3 spells CAIRGQAYNSPLHF. For the CDR3, the DNA is TGTGCCATCAGGGGACAGGCCTATAATTCACCCCTCCACTTT.

This clone was seen a single time. The J gene is TRBJ2-6, the V gene TRBV30; possible D gene TRBD1, 5 bases. The CDR3 has 16 residues. Trimming removed 5 bases from V and 0 bases from J, with 14 bases in between. Germline-derived CDR1 and CDR2 are GTSNPN and SVGIG (reference sequence). This CDR3 reads CAWEPGPASGANVLTF. The CDR3 DNA reads as TGTGCCTGGGAACCAGGGCCTGCCTCTGGGGCCAACGTCCTGACTTTC.

The rearrangement joins TRBV28 to TRBJ2-7; TRBD2 matches at 10 bases. V gave up 4 bases and J gave up 4 bases; unmatched junction bases: 10. Per the germline V gene, CDR1 is MDHEN and CDR2 is SYDVKM. The CDR3 is 16 residues long. The CDR3 protein is CASSSRAGGPPYEQYF. CDR3 coding DNA: TGTGCCAGCAGTTCAAGAGCGGGAGGGCCTCCGTACGAGCAGTACTTC.

V usage is TRBV7-2 and J usage is TRBJ2-1; D is possibly TRBD2 (5 bases). CDR1 is SGHTA, CDR2 FQGNSA, per germline. The germline V and J ends were trimmed by 5 bases and 0 bases, with 11 bases remaining between them. The CDR3 has 15 amino acids. Here the CDR3 reads CASSPSLSSYNEQFF. For the CDR3, the DNA is TGTGCCAGCAGCCCTAGCTTAAGCTCCTACAATGAGCAGTTCTTC.

The genes are TRBV15 and TRBJ1-5; 10 bases fit TRBD1. The CDR3 extends over 16 amino acids. Germline CDR1 is LNHNV and CDR2 is YYDKDF (reference sequence). V shed 4 bases and J 4 bases; nucleotides not matched to a gene: 7. The CDR3 DNA reads TGTGCCACCAGCAAAAAGGGACAGGGGAGAAATCAGCCCCAGCATTTT. This gives the protein CATSKKGQGRNQPQHF.

In DNA, the CDR3 is TGTGCCACCAGCAGAGTGGGGACAGGGAAACGGGGCCAAGAGACCCAGTACTTC. This gives the protein CATSRVGTGKRGQETQYF. The V and J genes are TRBV15 and TRBJ2-5; 9 positions agree with TRBD1. The CDR3 extends over 18 amino acids. CDR1 LNHNV and CDR2 YYDKDF come from the germline V gene (reference sequence). Germline trimming cut 1 base from V and 1 base from J; bases unmatched to any gene: 10.

CDR3 protein: CASTSPLAVSMNTEAFF. CDR3 DNA: TGTGCCAGCACCTCACCCCTCGCGGTGAGTATGAACACTGAAGCTTTCTTT. This sequence joins TRBV7-2 and TRBJ1-1; D gene unclear. Per germline, CDR1 SGHTA and CDR2 FQGNSA. The CDR3 loop spans 17 amino acids. V lost 7 bases and J lost 0, with 21 bases in between. The whole variable domain, filled in from reference TRBV7-2 and TRBJ1-1, reads GAGVSQSPSNKVTEKGKDVELRCDPISGHTALYWYRQSLGQGLEFLIYFQGNSAPDKSGLPSDRFSAERTGGSVSTLTIQRTQQEDSAVYLCASTSPLAVSMNTEAFFGQGTRLTVV.

The chain couples TRBV5-1 to TRBJ2-2; 11 nucleotides line up with TRBD2. V shed 0 bases and J 6 bases; nucleotides not matched to a gene: 4. CDR3 size: 16 residues. Germline V gene lookup returns CDR1 SGHRS and CDR2 YFSETQ. CDR3: CASSLGTSGSPGELFF. DNA of the CDR3: TGCGCCAGCAGCTTGGGAACTAGCGGGAGCCCCGGGGAGCTGTTTTTT. Full variable domain (remainder filled in from reference TRBV5-1 and TRBJ2-2): KAGVTQTPRYLIKTRGQQVTLSCSPISGHRSVSWYQQTPGQGLQFLFEYFSETQRNKGNFPGRFSGRQFSNSRSEMNVSTLELGDSALYLCASSLGTSGSPGELFFGEGSRLTVL.

The sample holds a few counts of this clone. This sequence joins TRBV6-1 and TRBJ1-4, with D uncertain. Trimming took off 2 bases at V and 5 bases at J, with 9 bases between the two ends. The CDR3 loop spans 14 amino acids. From germline, CDR1 is MNHNS and CDR2 SASEGT. The CDR3: CASSEQEENEKLFF. CDR3 in DNA: TGTGCCAGCAGTGAACAAGAGGAGAATGAAAAACTGTTTTTT.

This clone came up once. This chain joins TRBV23-1 and TRBJ2-2; possibly TRBD1 for D (5 bases). TRBV23-1 falls under the ORF class, with uncertain function. The V end was cut by 4 bases, the J end by 7 bases, with 13 bases between. The CDR3 spans 14 residues. The CDR3: CASSRDGANGELFF. The CDR3 DNA sequence: TGCGCCAGCAGTCGAGATGGGGCTAACGGGGAGCTGTTTTTT.

CDR3 DNA sequence: TGTGCCAGCAGCAAAGTTGGCGGGAGGACGGGAAATGAGCAGTTCTTC. Protein sequence: CASSKVGGRTGNEQFF. The chain couples TRBV21-1 to TRBJ2-1; the table gives TRBD2 as D, unverified against the DNA. TRBV21-1 is noted as a pseudogene. The CDR3 is 16 residues long.

The chain joins TRBV6-1 to TRBJ2-7; possible D gene TRBD1, 7 bases. The CDR3 is 15 amino acids. The germline V gene has CDR1 MNHNS and CDR2 SASEGT. Deletions cut 3 bases from V and 7 bases from J, with 19 bases between. The CDR3 DNA follows: TGTGCCAGCAGTGACCCCGGGACAGCGAGCGGGGAGCAGTACTTC. This encodes CASSDPGTASGEQYF.